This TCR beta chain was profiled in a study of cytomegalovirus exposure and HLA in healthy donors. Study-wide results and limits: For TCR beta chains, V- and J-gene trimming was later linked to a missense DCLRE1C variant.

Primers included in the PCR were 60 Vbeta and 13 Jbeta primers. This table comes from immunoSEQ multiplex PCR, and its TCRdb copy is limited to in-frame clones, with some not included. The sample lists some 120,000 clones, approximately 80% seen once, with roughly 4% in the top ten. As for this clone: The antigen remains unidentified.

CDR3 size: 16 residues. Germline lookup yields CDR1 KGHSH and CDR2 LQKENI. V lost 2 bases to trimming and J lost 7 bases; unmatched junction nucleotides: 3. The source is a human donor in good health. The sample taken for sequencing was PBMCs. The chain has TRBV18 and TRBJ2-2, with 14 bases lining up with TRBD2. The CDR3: CASSPGLAGGFGELFF. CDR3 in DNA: TGTGCCAGCTCACCAGGACTAGCGGGAGGATTCGGGGAGCTGTTTTTT.